These 11 T cell receptor beta chains were sequenced from one sample in a study of blood T cells in healthy people across ages. The use of a sample-barcoded 5' primer and a J-beta primer mix characterized a second PCR of roughly 6 to 11 cycles. MiXCR, run by TCRdb on the 5' RACE reads, gives a single entry per CDR3 protein. Among some 920,000 distinct CDR3 sequences listed, about 53% were seen once. Sequencing was performed on blood. The receptors were sampled from a woman aged 55-69 years in good health.

This clonotype showed up just a few times. The chain couples TRBV4-2 to TRBJ2-3; 12 bases line up with TRBD2. There are 16 residues in the CDR3. V shed 4 bases, J shed 2 bases, and the junction held 4 bases outside the gene matches. Germline CDR1 and CDR2: LGHNA and YNFKEQ. The CDR3, as DNA: TGTGCCAGCAGCCCCAGACTAGCGGGAGACACAGATACGCAGTATTTT. This encodes CASSPRLAGDTDTQYF.

This clonotype appeared a few times. The chain uses TRBV20-1 and TRBJ2-4; D is ambiguous. Judging by the DNA end, TRBJ2-7 fits better; the J call may be wrong. Germline-derived CDR1 and CDR2 are DFQATT and SNEGSKA (reference sequence). The CDR3 has 13 residues. For the CDR3, the DNA is TGCAGTGCTAGTGTAGCAGGAAACTACGAGCAGTACTTC. This gives the protein CSASVAGNYEQYF.

The chain links TRBV20-1 to TRBJ2-5; 7 positions agree with TRBD2. CDR3 size: 17 residues. Germline trimming cut 0 bases from V and 0 bases from J; bases unmatched to any gene: 10. Germline V gene lookup returns CDR1 DFQATT and CDR2 SNEGSKA (reference sequence). The CDR3 sequence is CSARDLQERGYQETQYF. In nucleotides, the CDR3 is TGCAGTGCTAGAGATCTTCAGGAGCGGGGATACCAAGAGACCCAGTACTTC.

V gene TRBV2 combines with J gene TRBJ1-2; 7 nucleotides line up with TRBD1. The CDR3 runs to 13 residues. The V gene end was trimmed by 6 bases and the J gene end by 7 bases; junction bases not matched to a gene: 8. From germline, CDR1 is SNHLY and CDR2 FYNNEI. The CDR3 spells CASSPQGVSGYTF. CDR3 sequence (DNA): TGTGCCAGCAGCCCCCAGGGGGTTAGTGGCTACACCTTC.

V and J are TRBV24-1 and TRBJ2-7; D remains ambiguous. Per germline, CDR1 KGHDR and CDR2 SFDVKD. V was pared by 6 bases and J by 4 bases, with 24 bases between. There are 17 residues in the CDR3. CDR3 loop: CATSNVPWLPSNYEQYF. As DNA, the CDR3 is TGTGCCACCAGTAATGTACCCTGGCTCCCAAGCAATTACGAGCAGTACTTC.

The chain recombines TRBV6-1 with TRBJ1-5, with a weak D call TRBD1 (5 bases). CDR1 MNHNS and CDR2 SASEGT come from the germline V gene. CDR3 length: 16 amino acids. The V end was cut by 7 bases, the J end by 0 bases, with 16 bases between. CDR3 region: CASKVGGRVSNQPQHF. The CDR3 nucleotides are TGTGCCAGCAAAGTTGGGGGACGAGTTAGCAATCAGCCCCAGCATTTT.

V is TRBV13 and J is TRBJ2-5; the D gene is possibly TRBD2 (6 bases). V lost 0 bases, J lost 2 bases, and 16 bases lay in between. The CDR3 spans 17 residues. Per the germline V gene, CDR1 is PRHDT and CDR2 is FYEKMQ (reference sequence). CDR3 sequence (DNA): TGTGCCAGCAGCTTAGGCTCCGGCAGGGCGGGACAAGAGACCCAGTACTTC. Protein: CASSLGSGRAGQETQYF.

The chain joins TRBV6-1 to TRBJ1-2, with TRBD1 as a possible D gene (6 bases). V lost 6 bases, J lost 4 bases, and 15 bases lay in between. CDR3 length: 14 residues. Germline V lookup: CDR1 MNHNS, CDR2 SASEGT. CDR3 in DNA: TGTGCCAGCAGAACCTCAGGGGCTACCTATGGCTACACCTTC. Amino acids: CASRTSGATYGYTF.

The J gene is TRBJ2-7, the V gene TRBV29-1, with 7 bases that match TRBD2. V trimming: 4 bases; J trimming: 7 bases; junction bases outside the gene matches: 10. Per germline, CDR1 SQVTM and CDR2 ANQGSEA. The CDR3 spans 13 residues. CDR3 nucleotides: TGCAGCGTTGGGACTAGGATTCTAAGTGAGCAGTACTTC. Translation: CSVGTRILSEQYF.

This clonotype has more than one count but fewer than ten. The V call is TRBV28, the J call TRBJ1-2, with 7 nucleotides matching TRBD1. J was trimmed by 7 bases and V by 4 bases; bases with no gene match: 3. The V gene's germline CDR1 is MDHEN and CDR2 SYDVKM. The CDR3 runs 12 residues. CDR3 in DNA: TGTGCCAGCAGTTCCCGACAGGGTGGCTACACCTTC. It encodes CASSSRQGGYTF.

The chain combines TRBV4-1 with TRBJ2-7; 8 nucleotides agree with TRBD2. The J segment lost 0 bases and the V segment lost 1 base, leaving 5 bases of the junction unmatched. Germline CDR1 reads MGHRA; CDR2 reads YSYEKL. This CDR3 is built from 16 residues. The CDR3 region has the DNA TGCGCCAGCAGCCAAGCAGGCGGGGGGATCTCCTACGAGCAGTACTTC. As protein: CASSQAGGGISYEQYF.